These 10 T cell receptor beta chains came from one sample sequenced in a study of identifying expanded T cells in peripheral blood. Profiling relied on immunoSEQ multiplex PCR, and the TCRdb table lists in-frame clones only, not all of them. Altogether roughly 81,000 clones are present, roughly 84% being singletons, with the ten largest covering about 20%. The sample was blood. The origin of the receptors is a person between 18 and 75 years old in good health.

This clone came up a few times. The J gene is TRBJ1-5, the V gene TRBV10-3, with D unclear. Germline V gene lookup returns CDR1 ENHRY and CDR2 SYGVKD. With 4 bases removed from V and 7 bases from J, the gap between germline ends came to 14 bases. This CDR3 comprises 14 residues. CDR3 sequence (DNA): TGTGCCATCAGTGCCCAAGAGCGGTTACAGCCCCAGCATTTT. Translating it yields CAISAQERLQPQHF.

This rearrangement joins TRBV20-1 to TRBJ2-7; D gene unclear. V lost 5 bases and J lost 6, with 8 bases in between. Germline V lookup: CDR1 DFQATT, CDR2 SNEGSKA (reference sequence). The CDR3 runs 10 residues. The chain's CDR3 is CSAASVEQYF. The CDR3 bases are TGCAGTGCTGCTTCGGTCGAGCAGTACTTC.

V usage is TRBV6-4 and J usage is TRBJ2-3; possible D gene TRBD1, 5 bases. CDR3 length equals 15 residues. Germline loops: CDR1 MRHNA, CDR2 SNTAGT. V lost 3 bases and J 2 bases, leaving 12 bases between the germline ends. The CDR3: CASSEGPEHTDTQYF. The CDR3 DNA follows: TGTGCCAGCAGTGAGGGGCCAGAACACACAGATACGCAGTATTTT.

The chain is built from TRBV19 and TRBJ2-7; D might be TRBD1 or TRBD2, each matching 5 bases. The CDR3 is made up of 13 amino acids. Trimming shortened V by 4 bases and J by 7 bases, and 14 bases separated the two germline ends. CDR1 is LNHDA and CDR2 is SQIVND in the germline V gene (reference sequence). CDR3 nucleotide sequence: TGTGCCAGTAGTAATCTTGGGGGTGCAGAGCAGTACTTC. This sequence encodes CASSNLGGAEQYF.

The CDR3: CASRVRATNEKLFF. Here the CDR3 DNA reads TGTGCCAGCAGAGTCCGGGCGACTAATGAAAAACTGTTTTTT. The V and J genes are TRBV6-5 and TRBJ1-4; D remains unclear. V was shortened by 6 bases and J by 2 bases, with 10 bases between the two germline ends. This CDR3 is built from 14 residues. Germline V gene lookup returns CDR1 MNHEY and CDR2 SVGAGI.

The chain is built from TRBV2 and TRBJ2-5, with a possible D match to TRBD1 (6 bases). V gave up 4 bases and J gave up 3 bases, with 9 bases separating them. The CDR3 loop spans 13 amino acids. CDR1 and CDR2 (germline): SNHLY, FYNNEI. CDR3 sequence: CASSGTVKETQYF. CDR3 nucleotides: TGTGCCAGCAGTGGGACAGTAAAAGAGACCCAGTACTTC.

The chain employs TRBV7-2 and TRBJ2-3, with 7 bases matching TRBD2. CDR1 is SGHTA and CDR2 is FQGNSA in the germline V gene. V was clipped by 4 bases and J by 2 bases; unmatched bases: 9. The CDR3 has 16 amino acids. This CDR3 is CASSSGGGLHTDTQYF. The CDR3 region has the DNA TGTGCCAGCAGCTCCGGTGGGGGACTACACACAGATACGCAGTATTTT.

This clone was seen only once. The CDR3 region has the DNA TGCAGCGCCCGACAGGGGGGTGGAGGGGAGCAGTACTTC. Translation: CSARQGGGGEQYF. The chain couples TRBV29-1 to TRBJ2-7; 9 bases map to TRBD1. With V trimmed by 7 bases and J by 7 bases, 11 bases remained unmatched. This CDR3 spans 13 amino acids. Germline lookup yields CDR1 SQVTM and CDR2 ANQGSEA.

The rearrangement joins TRBV15 to TRBJ1-1, with a tentative D call TRBD1 (5 bases). The germline V gene has CDR1 LNHNV and CDR2 YYDKDF (reference sequence). The CDR3 extends over 16 amino acids. Trimming stripped 5 bases from V and 2 bases from J, with 18 bases between. The CDR3 here is CATSSLGAGQNTEAFF. The CDR3 nucleotides are TGTGCCACCAGCTCCCTCGGAGCAGGGCAAAACACTGAAGCTTTCTTT.

This chain links TRBV28 with TRBJ2-1; TRBD1 agrees at 8 bases. Germline V gives CDR1 MDHEN, CDR2 SYDVKM. With 5 bases clipped from V and 7 bases from J, the junction kept 10 bases outside the gene matches. CDR3 length: 15 amino acids. Here the CDR3 reads CASSPPQGEKNEQFF. CDR3 sequence (DNA): TGTGCCAGCAGTCCCCCACAGGGGGAGAAAAATGAGCAGTTCTTC.